This T cell receptor (beta chain) was retrieved from a study of cytomegalovirus exposure and HLA in healthy donors. The assay was immunoSEQ multiplex PCR, and TCRdb's table has in-frame clones only and misses some. This repertoire shows approximately 88,000 clones, around 96% found once; its top ten account for 1.3%. Between the trimmed V and J ends, which lost 0 bases and 0 bases, there was a span of 12 bases. The CDR3 loop spans 16 amino acids. Germline values: CDR1 SGHRS, CDR2 YFSETQ. Input material: PBMCs. The TCR comes from a woman aged 18-29 years in good health and CMV-seronegative. The chain joins TRBV5-1 to TRBJ2-5; possible D gene TRBD1, 5 bases. Here the CDR3 DNA reads TGCGCCAGCAGCTTGGTAGGGGCTGGGTACCAAGAGACCCAGTACTTC. Encoded protein: CASSLVGAGYQETQYF. The complete variable domain, with remaining parts taken from reference TRBV5-1 and TRBJ2-5, reads KAGVTQTPRYLIKTRGQQVTLSCSPISGHRSVSWYQQTPGQGLQFLFEYFSETQRNKGNFPGRFSGRQFSNSRSEMNVSTLELGDSALYLCASSLVGAGYQETQYFGPGTRLLVL.